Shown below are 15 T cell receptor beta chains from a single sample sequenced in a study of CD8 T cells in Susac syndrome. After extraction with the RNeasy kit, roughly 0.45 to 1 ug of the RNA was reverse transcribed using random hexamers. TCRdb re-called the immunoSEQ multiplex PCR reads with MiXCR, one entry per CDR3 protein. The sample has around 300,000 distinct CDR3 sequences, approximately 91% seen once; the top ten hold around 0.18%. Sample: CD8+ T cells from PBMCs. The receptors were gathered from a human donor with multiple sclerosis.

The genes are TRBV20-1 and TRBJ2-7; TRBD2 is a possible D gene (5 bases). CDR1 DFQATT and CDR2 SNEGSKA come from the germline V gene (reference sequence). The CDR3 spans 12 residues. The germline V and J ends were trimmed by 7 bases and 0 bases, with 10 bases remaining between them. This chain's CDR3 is CSGRWSSYEQYF. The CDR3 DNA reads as TGCAGTGGGAGGTGGTCCTCCTACGAGCAGTACTTC.

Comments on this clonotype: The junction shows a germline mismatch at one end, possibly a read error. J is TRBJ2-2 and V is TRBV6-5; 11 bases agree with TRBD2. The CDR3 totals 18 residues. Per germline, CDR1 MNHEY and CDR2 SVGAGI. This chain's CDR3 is CASSYLAGGSANTGELFF. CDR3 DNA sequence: TGTGCCAGCAGCTACTTAGCGGGAGGGTCGGCGAACACCGGGGAGCTGTTTTTT.

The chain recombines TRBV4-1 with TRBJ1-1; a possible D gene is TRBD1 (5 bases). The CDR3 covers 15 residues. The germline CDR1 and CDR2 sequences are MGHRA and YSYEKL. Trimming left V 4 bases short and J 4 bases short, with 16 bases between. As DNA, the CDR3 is TGCGCCAGCAGCCCTATCGGGGGGAGTAGCACTGAAGCTTTCTTT. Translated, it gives CASSPIGGSSTEAFF.

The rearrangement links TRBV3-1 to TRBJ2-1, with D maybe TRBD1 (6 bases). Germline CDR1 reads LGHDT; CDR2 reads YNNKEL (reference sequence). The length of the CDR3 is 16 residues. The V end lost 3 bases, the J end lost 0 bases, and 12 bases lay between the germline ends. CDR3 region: CASSHRGQSSYNEQFF. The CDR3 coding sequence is TGTGCCAGCAGCCACAGGGGTCAGAGCTCCTACAATGAGCAGTTCTTC.

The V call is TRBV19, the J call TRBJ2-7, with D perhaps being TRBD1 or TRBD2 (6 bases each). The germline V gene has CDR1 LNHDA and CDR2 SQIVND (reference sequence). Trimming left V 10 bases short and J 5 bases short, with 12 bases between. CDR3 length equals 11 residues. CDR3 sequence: CATKGGDEQYF. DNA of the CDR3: TGTGCCACCAAGGGGGGCGACGAGCAGTACTTC. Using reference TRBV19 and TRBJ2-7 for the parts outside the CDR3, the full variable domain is DGGITQSPKYLFRKEGQNVTLSCEQNLNHDAMYWYRQDPGQGLRLIYYSQIVNDFQKGDIAEGYSVSREKKESFPLTVTSAQKNPTAFYLCATKGGDEQYFGPGTRLTVT.

The CDR3 nucleotides are TGTGCCAGCAGCTTTTTTCTGCTGACTAGCGGGGATGCAGATACGCAGTATTTT. It yields the protein CASSFFLLTSGDADTQYF. The J gene is TRBJ2-3, the V gene TRBV5-6; 11 bases fit TRBD2. J was trimmed by 4 bases and V by 2 bases; bases with no gene match: 12. The CDR3 extends over 18 amino acids. The germline CDR1 and CDR2 sequences are SGHDT and YYEEEE. The whole variable domain, filled in from reference TRBV5-6 and TRBJ2-3, reads DAGVTQSPTHLIKTRGQQVTLRCSPKSGHDTVSWYQQALGQGPQFIFQYYEEEERQRGNFPDRFSGHQFPNYSSELNVNALLLGDSALYLCASSFFLLTSGDADTQYFGPGTRLTVL.

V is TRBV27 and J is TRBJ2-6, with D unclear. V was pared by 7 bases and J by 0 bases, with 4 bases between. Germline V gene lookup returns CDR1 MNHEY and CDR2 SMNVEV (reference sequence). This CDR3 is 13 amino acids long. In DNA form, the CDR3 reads TGTGCCAGCAAGGTCTCTGGGGCCAACGTCCTGACTTTC. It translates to CASKVSGANVLTF.

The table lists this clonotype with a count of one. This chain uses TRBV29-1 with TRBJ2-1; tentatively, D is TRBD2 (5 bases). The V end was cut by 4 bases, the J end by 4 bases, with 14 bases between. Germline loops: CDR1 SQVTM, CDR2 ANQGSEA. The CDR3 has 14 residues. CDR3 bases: TGCAGCGTTGCGGGGTGGGAGAGTTACAATGAGCAGTTCTTC. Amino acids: CSVAGWESYNEQFF.

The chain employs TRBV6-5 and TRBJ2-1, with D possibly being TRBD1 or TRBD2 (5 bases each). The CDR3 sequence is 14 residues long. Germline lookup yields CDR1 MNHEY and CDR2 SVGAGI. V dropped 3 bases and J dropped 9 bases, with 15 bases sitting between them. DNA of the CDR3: TGTGCCAGCAGTTATGGGGGTGAGGCGATTGAGCAGTTCTTC. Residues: CASSYGGEAIEQFF.

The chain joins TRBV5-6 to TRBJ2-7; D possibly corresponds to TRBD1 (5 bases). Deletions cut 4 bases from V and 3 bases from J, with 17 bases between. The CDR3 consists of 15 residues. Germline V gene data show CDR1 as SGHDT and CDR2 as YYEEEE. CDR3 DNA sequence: TGTGCCAGCAGCCCTACCGGGCAGGGAAACTACGAGCAGTACTTC. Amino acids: CASSPTGQGNYEQYF.

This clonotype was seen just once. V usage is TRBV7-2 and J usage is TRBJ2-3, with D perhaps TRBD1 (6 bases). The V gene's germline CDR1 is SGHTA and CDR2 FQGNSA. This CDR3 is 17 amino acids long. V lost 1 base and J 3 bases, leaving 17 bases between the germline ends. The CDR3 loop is CASSLDPGHSRTDTQYF. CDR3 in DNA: TGTGCCAGCAGCTTAGACCCGGGACACTCTCGTACAGATACGCAGTATTTT.

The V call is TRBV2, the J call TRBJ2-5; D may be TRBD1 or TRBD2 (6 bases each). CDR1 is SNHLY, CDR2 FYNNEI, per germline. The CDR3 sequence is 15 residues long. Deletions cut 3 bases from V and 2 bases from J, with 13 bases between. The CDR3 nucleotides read TGTGCCAGCAGTGATCTACAGGGAGGTCAAGAGACCCAGTACTTC. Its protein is CASSDLQGGQETQYF.

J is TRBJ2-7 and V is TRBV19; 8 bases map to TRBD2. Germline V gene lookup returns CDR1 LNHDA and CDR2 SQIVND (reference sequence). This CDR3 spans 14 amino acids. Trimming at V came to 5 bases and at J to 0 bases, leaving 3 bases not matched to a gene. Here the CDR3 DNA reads TGTGCCAGTAGTGGGAGCGGGGGCTCCTACGAGCAGTACTTC. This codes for CASSGSGGSYEQYF.

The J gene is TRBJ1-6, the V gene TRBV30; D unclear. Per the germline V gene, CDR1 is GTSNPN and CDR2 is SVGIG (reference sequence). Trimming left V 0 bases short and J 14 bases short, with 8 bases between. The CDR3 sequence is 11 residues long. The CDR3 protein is CAWSVLGALHF. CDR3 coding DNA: TGTGCCTGGAGTGTGTTAGGAGCCCTCCACTTT.

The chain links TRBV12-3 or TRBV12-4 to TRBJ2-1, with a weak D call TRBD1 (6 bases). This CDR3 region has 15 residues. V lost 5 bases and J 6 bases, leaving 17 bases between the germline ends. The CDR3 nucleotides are TGTGCCAGCAGTCTAAAGTGGGGGCCTGGCAATGAGCAGTTCTTC. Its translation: CASSLKWGPGNEQFF.